This T cell receptor beta chain was documented in a study of vaccination and CD4 T cells after COVID-19. The overall study: Between diagnosis and the drawing of post-COVID samples lay a median roughly 91 days (range 35 to 161).

Germline CDR1 reads ENHRY; CDR2 reads SYGVKD. V lost 2 bases and J 1 base, leaving 9 bases between the germline ends. The CDR3 is 14 amino acids. Sequencing of the DNA from cultured CD4+ T cells was carried out with the Oncomine TCR Beta short-read assay. TCRdb recomputed calls from the PCR reads with MiXCR, one row per CDR3 protein. The profile covers some 13,000 distinct CDR3 sequences, with approximately 54% appearing a single time and roughly a sixth taken by the ten largest. Points on this clonotype: What it binds is unknown.

The treatment denotes: approximately 9-day PBMC culture with coronavirus spike peptide pools or control peptides (ViraFEST assay). After being plated at some 2 million per well, PBMCs were cultured with about 10 IU/ml IL-2 and 10 ug/ml peptide pools. This receptor was taken from a human donor who had recovered from COVID-19. V is TRBV10-3 and J is TRBJ2-7; no reliable D call. The sample was CD4+ T cells from blood, cultured in vitro. CDR3: CAISETGGSYEQYF. CDR3 bases: TGTGCCATCAGTGAGACCGGCGGTTCCTACGAGCAGTACTTC.